This TCR beta chain was sequenced in a study of cytomegalovirus exposure and HLA in healthy donors. V lost 0 bases to trimming and J lost 5 bases, with 11 bases between them. The CDR3 covers 14 residues. Germline V gives CDR1 SGHRS, CDR2 YFSETQ. 13 Jbeta primers and 60 Vbeta primers were used for the PCR. Assay: immunoSEQ multiplex PCR; the TCRdb copy retains only in-frame clones and omits some. In the table there are 80,000 or so clones, about 60% of which are singletons. Regarding the study as a whole: Among the most significant clusters, several appeared linked to common viral pathogens in a later analysis.

On this clone: The antigen remains unidentified.

The rearrangement uses TRBV5-1 and TRBJ2-5; perhaps TRBD1 as D (6 bases). The sequenced sample consisted of PBMCs. The receptor's source is a man aged 25-45 years in good health and CMV-seropositive. The CDR3 spells CASSLVQGTETQYF. The CDR3 bases are TGCGCCAGCAGCTTGGTTCAGGGGACGGAGACCCAGTACTTC.